Listed below are T cell receptor beta chains from one sample, sequenced in a study of early T cells in non-severe SARS-CoV-2 infection. TCRdb recomputed calls from the 5' RACE reads with MiXCR, one row per CDR3 protein. Among tens of thousands of distinct CDR3 sequences, over 9.5% were seen once, and the ten largest hold over 5%. Sequencing input: whole blood. Source of these receptors: an adult who was a healthcare worker with PCR-confirmed SARS-CoV-2 infection or an uninfected control (not recorded which). The CDR3 runs from the conserved cysteine through the conserved F or W. A D gene is named only where the DNA matches it firmly. Clone size is shown for a subset of rows, as once, few, many or a class of expanded clone.

v_call	clone_size	d_call	cdr3_length	j_call	cdr3_nt	cdr3_aa
TRBV7-9	.	.	15	TRBJ2-7	TGTGCCAGCAGCTTAGTCGGGGGAAGCTCCTACGAGCAGTACTTC	CASSLVGGSSYEQYF
TRBV7-2	.	TRBD1	16	TRBJ1-2	TGTGCCAGCAGCCCGACATGGGACAGGGTTTACTATGGCTACACCTTC	CASSPTWDRVYYGYTF
TRBV3-1	.	TRBD2	16	TRBJ2-3	TGTGCCAGCAGCCAGACATGGACTAGCGGGACTGATACGCAGTATTTT	CASSQTWTSGTDTQYF
TRBV9	.	.	15	TRBJ2-1	TGTGCCAGCAGCGTAGCGGGGTCCAACTACAATGAGCGGTTCTTC	CASSVAGSNYNERFF
TRBV9	few	.	15	TRBJ2-7	TGTGCCAGCAGCCCACGTTCGCTGGCGGTCGGAGAGCAGTACTTC	CASSPRSLAVGEQYF
TRBV7-9	few	.	13	TRBJ1-2	TGTGCCAGCAGCGCGACAGTGAACTATGGCTACACCTTC	CASSATVNYGYTF
TRBV9	.	.	14	TRBJ2-3	TGTGCCAGCAGCCCAGGGGTCACCACAGATACGCAGTATTTT	CASSPGVTTDTQYF
TRBV2	many	.	13	TRBJ2-5	TGTGCCAGCCAAGGGGAGACCCAAGAGACCCAGTACTTC	CASQGETQETQYF
TRBV7-9	many	.	14	TRBJ2-2	TGTGCCAGCAGCTTAGGGTTTGCCGGCGGGGAGCTGTTTTTT	CASSLGFAGGELFF
TRBV6-2/TRBV6-3	few	TRBD1	12	TRBJ2-7	TGTGCCAGCAGTGACAGGGGGTACGAGCAGTACTTC	CASSDRGYEQYF
TRBV7-2	many	TRBD1	15	TRBJ2-7	TGTGCCAGCAGCTTAGAAGGACAGGGATCCTACGAGCAGTACTTC	CASSLEGQGSYEQYF
TRBV7-7	.	.	13	TRBJ2-7	TGTGCTAGCAGCTCCCAGGGCTCCCACGAGCAGTACTTC	CASSSQGSHEQYF
TRBV7-2	.	.	13	TRBJ2-5	TGTGCCAGCAGTGGCGGGAAGGGAGAGACCCAGTACTTC	CASSGGKGETQYF
TRBV7-2	.	TRBD2	21	TRBJ2-2	TGTGCCAGCAGCCCACTTACAGTTAATAGCGGGAGTGGGAGACCAACCGGGGAGCTGTTTTTT	CASSPLTVNSGSGRPTGELFF
TRBV18	.	.	15	TRBJ2-7	TGTGCCAGCTCACCAACTCGAGCTAGCTCCTACGAGCAGTACTTC	CASSPTRASSYEQYF
TRBV20-1	many	.	17	TRBJ1-5	TGCAGTGCTGAGGACACCCGTAAACCTTATAGCAATCAGCCCCAGCATTTT	CSAEDTRKPYSNQPQHF
TRBV5-4	many	TRBD1	14	TRBJ1-6	TGTGCCAGCAGTTCGGACAGGGATAATTCACCCCTCCACTTT	CASSSDRDNSPLHF
TRBV7-9	many	.	14	TRBJ1-2	TGTGCCAGCAGCTTAGGGTCCGTTAACTATGGCTACACCTTC	CASSLGSVNYGYTF
TRBV12-3/TRBV12-4	many	TRBD1	19	TRBJ2-4	TGTGCCAGCAGTCCCTATGGGACAGGGAAAGACCTAGCCAAAAACATTCAGTACTTC	CASSPYGTGKDLAKNIQYF
TRBV2	.	.	14	TRBJ2-3	TGTGCCAGCACTTTTTTAGGGAACACAGATACGCAGTATTTT	CASTFLGNTDTQYF
TRBV4-1	few	TRBD2	15	TRBJ2-1	TGCGCCAGCAGCCAGACTAGCGGGAGATACAATGAGCAGTTCTTC	CASSQTSGRYNEQFF
TRBV6-6	many	TRBD1	13	TRBJ1-5	TGTGCCAGCAACATGGACAGGGGTCAGCCCCAGCATTTT	CASNMDRGQPQHF
TRBV6-2/TRBV6-3	many	TRBD2	16	TRBJ2-3	TGTGCCAGCAGTCTAGGACTAGCGGGAGTCTTCTGGGGGCAGTATTTT	CASSLGLAGVFWGQYF
TRBV10-3	few	.	15	TRBJ2-5	TGTGCCATCTCCCTGGGGGCCCCGGGGCGAGAGACCCAGTACTTC	CAISLGAPGRETQYF